The present entry profiles one TCR beta chain with its context. Its antigen is still unknown. The libraries were made with immunoSEQ version 4 in survey mode. Sequencing was performed with immunoSEQ multiplex PCR; in TCRdb, only in-frame clones are kept and a portion is missing. The sample shows around 39,000 clones, about 89% of them seen only once. This specimen comes from a study of persistence of HIV-infected CD4 T cells. This nonspecific control used anti-CD3/anti-CD28 bead stimulation of CD4+ T cells. Sorting of responding CD4+ T cells relied on upregulated CD40 ligand together with CD69. Germline CDR1 MRHNA, CDR2 SNTAGT. This CDR3 has 13 residues. The V end was cut by 3 bases, the J end by 7 bases, with 12 bases between.

This rearrangement joins TRBV6-4 to TRBJ1-2, with a tentative D call TRBD1 (6 bases). Sequencing was performed on CD4+ T cells sorted from PBMCs after 18-hour stimulation, taken from a patient who received antiretroviral therapy. The receptor was isolated from an adult man with HIV who was CMV-seropositive. The CDR3 sequence: CASSESGASGYTF. As DNA, the CDR3 is TGTGCCAGCAGTGAATCGGGGGCTAGTGGCTACACCTTC.